Given below is one T cell receptor beta chain in context. CDR3 size: 15 residues. V lost 6 bases, J lost 0 bases, and 5 bases stayed unmatched. Germline lookup yields CDR1 MNHNS and CDR2 SASEGT. The data were produced by immunoSEQ multiplex PCR, yet TCRdb's version contains in-frame clones alone and is incomplete. Here the sample spans approximately 57,000 clones, approximately 90% being singletons. This entry belongs to a study of identifying expanded T cells in peripheral blood. V and J are TRBV6-1 and TRBJ1-5; 7 bases match TRBD1. Sequenced input: blood. The sequence came from a person between 18 and 75 years old in good health. The CDR3 DNA reads TGTGCCAGCAGCCACGAGGGGGCTAGCAATCAGCCCCAGCATTTT. Protein product: CASSHEGASNQPQHF.